Presented here are 27 T cell receptor beta chains from one specimen sequenced in a study of shared clonotypes between healthy human individuals. Profiled with immunoSEQ multiplex PCR; TCRdb holds only in-frame clones, not every one. The table lists about 2 million clones, roughly 95% of them singletons. The sample comprised naive CD4+ T cells sorted from blood. Subset reported: CD45RA+ positively selected. All receptors derive from a man younger than 35 in good health.

The genes are TRBV6-5 and TRBJ2-5; D not resolved. The J call may be faulty, since TRBJ2-7 better matches the DNA end. This CDR3 contains 15 residues. Germline-derived CDR1 and CDR2 are MNHEY and SVGAGI. CDR3 region: CASSYSGSPPYEQYF. As DNA, the CDR3 is TGTGCCAGCAGTTACTCAGGGTCACCTCCCTACGAGCAGTACTTC.

The chain joins TRBV6-5 to TRBJ1-6, with TRBD1 matching over 10 bases. V trimming: 2 bases; J trimming: 9 bases; junction bases outside the gene matches: 4. This CDR3 has 15 amino acids. Germline CDR1 and CDR2: MNHEY and SVGAGI. Here the CDR3 DNA reads TGTGCCAGCAGTTACCGGGACAGGGGTTCTTCACCCCTCCACTTT. This codes for CASSYRDRGSSPLHF.

The V and J genes are TRBV4-3 and TRBJ1-2; D is unclear. The CDR3 has 15 residues. Germline V gene sequence: CDR1 LGHNA, CDR2 YSLEER. The V end was cut by 0 bases, the J end by 4 bases, with 12 bases between. The CDR3 nucleotides are TGCGCCAGCAGCCAAGAAGAGGGCTCCGTCTATGGCTACACCTTC. Protein sequence: CASSQEEGSVYGYTF.

This sequence joins TRBV28 and TRBJ1-2, with 9 bases identical to TRBD1. V gave up 5 bases and J gave up 3 bases; unmatched junction bases: 7. The germline CDR1 and CDR2 sequences are MDHEN and SYDVKM. This CDR3 has 15 residues. As DNA, the CDR3 is TGTGCCAGCAGTCCCGGACAGGGGAGTTACTATGGCTACACCTTC. It specifies CASSPGQGSYYGYTF.

This chain connects TRBV5-1 to TRBJ1-1; D not certain. Trimming cost V 3 bases and J 5 bases, with 17 bases left between them. CDR3 size: 15 residues. Germline CDR1 reads SGHRS; CDR2 reads YFSETQ. The CDR3 here is CASSSLISAGTEAFF. CDR3 DNA: TGCGCCAGCAGCTCATTAATATCCGCCGGGACTGAAGCTTTCTTT.

This clone appeared a single time. This chain joins TRBV6-5 and TRBJ2-7, with D possibly called TRBD1 or TRBD2 (6 bases each). Germline CDR1 reads MNHEY; CDR2 reads SVGAGI. CDR3 length equals 15 residues. Trimming left V 7 bases short and J 0 bases short, with 16 bases between. DNA for the CDR3: TGTGCCAGCACTTATGGAGGGGACATCTCCTACGAGCAGTACTTC. It encodes CASTYGGDISYEQYF.

The J gene is TRBJ1-1, the V gene TRBV25-1; 8 nucleotides agree with TRBD1. The ends lost 3 bases at V and 0 bases at J; junction bases unmatched: 6. This CDR3 has 16 amino acids. CDR1 and CDR2 from the germline V gene are MGHDK and SYGVNS. The CDR3 loop is CASSDQGTGLNTEAFF. CDR3 coding DNA: TGTGCCAGCAGTGATCAGGGGACAGGTCTGAACACTGAAGCTTTCTTT. Variable domain in full (rest from reference TRBV25-1 and TRBJ1-1): EADIYQTPRYLVIGTGKKITLECSQTMGHDKMYWYQQDPGMELHLIHYSYGVNSTEKGDLSSESTVSRIRTEHFPLTLESARPSHTSQYLCASSDQGTGLNTEAFFGQGTRLTVV.

This chain uses TRBV18 with TRBJ2-7; D may be TRBD2 (5 bases). V dropped 5 bases and J dropped 4 bases, with 12 bases sitting between them. The CDR3 totals 13 residues. Germline V gene data show CDR1 as KGHSH and CDR2 as LQKENI. CDR3 amino acids: CASSAGDIYEQYF. The CDR3 coding sequence is TGTGCCAGCTCAGCCGGGGATATATACGAGCAGTACTTC.

The CDR3 DNA reads TGTGCCAGCAGCTTGGGACAGGCCAAAGAGACCCAGTACTTC. This sequence encodes CASSLGQAKETQYF. V gene TRBV11-2 combines with J gene TRBJ2-5, with 8 bases that match TRBD1. The trim removed 3 bases at V and 3 bases at J, leaving 3 bases unmatched. This CDR3 region has 14 residues. Germline V CDR1 and CDR2: SGHAT, FQNNGV.

The CDR3 DNA follows: TGTGCCAGCAGTCCAAATAGGTGGGGAACGGATCAGCCCCAGCATTTT. It is translated as CASSPNRWGTDQPQHF. The chain has TRBV28 and TRBJ1-5; no firm D call. CDR1 is MDHEN, CDR2 SYDVKM, per germline. The CDR3 loop spans 16 amino acids. V gave up 5 bases and J gave up 5 bases, with 19 bases separating them.

The rearrangement uses TRBV6-5 and TRBJ1-4; D is unresolved. V was shortened by 6 bases and J by 5 bases, with 10 bases between the two germline ends. The CDR3 has 13 residues. From germline, CDR1 is MNHEY and CDR2 SVGAGI. This CDR3 is CASRWLSNEKLFF. In nucleotides, the CDR3 is TGTGCCAGCAGATGGCTCTCAAATGAAAAACTGTTTTTT.

The chain joins TRBV25-1 to TRBJ1-4, with 9 positions matching TRBD1. The CDR3 is 17 amino acids. After removal of 8 bases from V and 0 bases from J, the junction contained 10 bases not matched to a gene. Germline CDR1 MGHDK, CDR2 SYGVNS. For the CDR3, the DNA is TGTGCCAGCGCACGGACAGGGGCCCGATCAACTAATGAAAAACTGTTTTTT. This translates into CASARTGARSTNEKLFF.

This clone was observed a single time. The rearrangement joins TRBV7-6 to TRBJ1-5; D might be TRBD1 (6 bases). Germline CDR1 reads SGHVS; CDR2 reads FNYEAQ. Trimming left V 3 bases short and J 0 bases short, with 9 bases between. The CDR3 runs 15 residues. In DNA form, the CDR3 reads TGTGCCAGCAGCTTGCAGGGGTATAGCAATCAGCCCCAGCATTTT. Translated, it gives CASSLQGYSNQPQHF.

The V call is TRBV7-9, the J call TRBJ2-2; possible D gene TRBD1, 6 bases. CDR1 is SEHNR, CDR2 FQNEAQ, per germline (reference sequence). Deletions cut 5 bases from V and 11 bases from J, with 15 bases between. The CDR3 contains 13 residues. The CDR3 region has the DNA TGTGCCAGCAGCCGTGCAGGGGTAGGAGAGCTGTTTTTT. Translating it yields CASSRAGVGELFF.

This chain links TRBV25-1 with TRBJ2-7; 7 nucleotides match TRBD1. Germline-derived CDR1 and CDR2 are MGHDK and SYGVNS. There are 13 residues in the CDR3. V shed 6 bases and J 3 bases; nucleotides not matched to a gene: 5. The CDR3, as DNA: TGTGCCAGCAGCGCCGGGACAGTCTACGAGCAGTACTTC. Protein sequence: CASSAGTVYEQYF.

V is TRBV7-2 and J is TRBJ1-2; the match to TRBD1 covers 8 bases. V lost 6 bases, J lost 1 base, and 4 bases stayed unmatched. Germline CDR1 is SGHTA and CDR2 is FQGNSA. The CDR3 is 14 residues long. CDR3 amino acids: CASSWDRNNYGYTF. The DNA for the CDR3 is TGTGCCAGCAGTTGGGACAGGAATAACTATGGCTACACCTTC.

This sequence joins TRBV30 and TRBJ1-1; no firm D call. Trimming pared 5 bases from V and 2 bases from J, leaving 15 bases between. Germline CDR1 is GTSNPN and CDR2 is SVGIG (reference sequence). The CDR3 contains 14 residues. CDR3: CAWSQPSINTEAFF. CDR3 nucleotide sequence: TGTGCCTGGTCCCAACCCAGCATTAACACTGAAGCTTTCTTT.

V gene TRBV6-5 combines with J gene TRBJ1-1; D not resolved. V gave up 7 bases and J gave up 1 base, with 10 bases separating them. The CDR3 is 13 residues long. Germline CDR1 reads MNHEY; CDR2 reads SVGAGI. In DNA, the CDR3 is TGTGCCAGCAATCTCCCGGGGAACACTGAAGCTTTCTTT. Protein: CASNLPGNTEAFF.

This chain joins TRBV5-1 and TRBJ1-3; TRBD1 agrees at 7 bases. The ends lost 4 bases at V and 0 bases at J; junction bases unmatched: 7. Looked up from germline, CDR1 is SGHRS and CDR2 is YFSETQ. CDR3 length: 16 amino acids. The CDR3 coding sequence is TGCGCCAGCAGCCTACTAGGGACAGCCTCTGGAAACACCATATATTTT. Amino acids: CASSLLGTASGNTIYF.

The chain employs TRBV7-3 and TRBJ2-1; TRBD2 aligns across 7 bases. The CDR3 consists of 15 residues. After removal of 1 base from V and 4 bases from J, the junction contained 4 bases not matched to a gene. Germline V gene sequence: CDR1 SGHTA, CDR2 FQGTGA. The CDR3 sequence: CASSLSSGQYNEQFF. In DNA, the CDR3 is TGTGCCAGCAGCTTAAGTAGCGGGCAATACAATGAGCAGTTCTTC. Based on the CDR3 plus reference TRBV7-3 and TRBJ2-1, the full variable domain is GAGVSQTPSNKVTEKGKYVELRCDPISGHTALYWYRQSLGQGPEFLIYFQGTGAADDSGLPNDRFFAVRPEGSVSTLKIQRTERGDSAVYLCASSLSSGQYNEQFFGPGTRLTVL.

The chain links TRBV19 to TRBJ1-1; no clear D gene. The V gene lost 0 bases and the J gene lost 1 base, with 9 bases spanning the gap. The CDR3 length is 15 residues. The germline gives CDR1 LNHDA, CDR2 SQIVND (reference sequence). In DNA, the CDR3 is TGTGCCAGTAGTATAGAAGGACGGCGGAACACTGAAGCTTTCTTT. Translation gives CASSIEGRRNTEAFF.

The chain has TRBV5-1 and TRBJ1-2, with a tentative D call TRBD1 (6 bases). CDR1 and CDR2 (germline): SGHRS, YFSETQ. CDR3 length: 18 amino acids. The V end was cut by 0 bases, the J end by 0 bases, with 18 bases between. CDR3 in amino acids: CASSLGPGQQSSNYGYTF. The CDR3 coding sequence is TGCGCCAGCAGCTTGGGACCCGGACAGCAGAGCTCTAACTATGGCTACACCTTC. Complete variable domain (other parts from reference TRBV5-1 and TRBJ1-2): KAGVTQTPRYLIKTRGQQVTLSCSPISGHRSVSWYQQTPGQGLQFLFEYFSETQRNKGNFPGRFSGRQFSNSRSEMNVSTLELGDSALYLCASSLGPGQQSSNYGYTFGSGTRLTVV.

The chain couples TRBV11-3 to TRBJ2-1, with 7 bases aligning to TRBD1. This CDR3 spans 15 amino acids. Germline values: CDR1 SGHNT, CDR2 YENEEA. With V trimmed by 6 bases and J by 7 bases, 12 bases remained unmatched. CDR3 nucleotide sequence: TGTGCCAGCAGTTCCGGACAGGATGGGCTTAATGAGCAGTTCTTC. Its protein product is CASSSGQDGLNEQFF.

The chain joins TRBV7-9 to TRBJ2-1; 7 positions match TRBD2. J was trimmed by 5 bases and V by 4 bases; bases with no gene match: 11. Germline V lookup: CDR1 SEHNR, CDR2 FQNEAQ (reference sequence). This CDR3 has 16 amino acids. The CDR3 DNA follows: TGTGCCAGCAGCTCGATGAGCGGGGTGGAACACAATGAGCAGTTCTTC. Translating it yields CASSSMSGVEHNEQFF.

This sequence joins TRBV2 and TRBJ1-2, with D possibly being TRBD1 (5 bases). V dropped 0 bases and J dropped 6 bases, with 14 bases sitting between them. CDR1 and CDR2 (germline): SNHLY, FYNNEI. This CDR3 has 15 amino acids. CDR3 protein: CASSEALQGSDGYTF. Written as DNA, the CDR3 is TGTGCCAGCAGTGAAGCGCTTCAGGGTTCTGATGGCTACACCTTC.

The chain has TRBV7-2 and TRBJ2-7; the D is unclear. Germline V gives CDR1 SGHTA, CDR2 FQGNSA. This CDR3 comprises 14 residues. The V end was cut by 1 base, the J end by 2 bases, with 9 bases between. The CDR3 spells CASSLDNGPYEQYF. DNA for the CDR3: TGTGCCAGCAGCTTAGATAACGGGCCCTACGAGCAGTACTTC.

J is TRBJ2-3 and V is TRBV7-6, with D perhaps matching TRBD2 (6 bases). Germline loops: CDR1 SGHVS, CDR2 FNYEAQ. Trimming left V 5 bases short and J 7 bases short, with 13 bases between. This CDR3 has 13 residues. CDR3 nucleotides: TGTGCCAGCAGCCCCATGGAGGGGAATACGCAGTATTTT. It is translated as CASSPMEGNTQYF.